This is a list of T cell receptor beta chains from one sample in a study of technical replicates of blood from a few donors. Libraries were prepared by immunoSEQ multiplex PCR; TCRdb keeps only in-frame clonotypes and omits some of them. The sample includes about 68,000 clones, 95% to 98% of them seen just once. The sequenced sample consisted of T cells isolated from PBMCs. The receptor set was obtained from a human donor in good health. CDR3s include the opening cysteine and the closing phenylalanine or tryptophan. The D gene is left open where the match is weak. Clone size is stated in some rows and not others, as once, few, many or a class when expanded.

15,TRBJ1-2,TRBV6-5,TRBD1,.,CASSYAQGVDYGYTF,TGTGCCAGCAGTTACGCACAGGGGGTGGACTATGGCTACACCTTC
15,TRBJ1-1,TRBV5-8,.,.,CASSINGGLNTEAFF,TGTGCCAGCAGCATAAACGGGGGATTGAACACTGAAGCTTTCTTT
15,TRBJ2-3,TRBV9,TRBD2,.,CASSVGGSLADTQYF,TGTGCCAGCAGCGTAGGCGGGAGTTTGGCAGATACGCAGTATTTT
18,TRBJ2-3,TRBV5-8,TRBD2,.,CASSPPGLAGITTDTQYF,TGTGCCAGCAGCCCGCCCGGACTAGCGGGGATTACCACAGATACGCAGTATTTT
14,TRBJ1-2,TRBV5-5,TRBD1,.,CASSLGQGIYGYTF,TGTGCCAGCAGCTTAGGACAGGGAATCTATGGCTACACCTTC
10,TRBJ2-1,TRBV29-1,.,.,CSVQGGEQFF,TGCAGCGTGCAGGGCGGTGAGCAGTTCTTC
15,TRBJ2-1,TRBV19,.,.,CASSIVFRSYNEQFF,TGTGCCAGTAGTATAGTTTTCAGGTCCTACAATGAGCAGTTCTTC
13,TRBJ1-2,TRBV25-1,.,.,CASSKGEIYGYTF,TGTGCCAGCAGTAAGGGGGAAATCTATGGCTACACCTTC
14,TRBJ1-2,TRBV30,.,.,CAWNPGAGDYGYTF,TGTGCCTGGAACCCAGGGGCTGGAGACTATGGCTACACCTTC
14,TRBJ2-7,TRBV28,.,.,CASSPTGEAYEQYF,TGTGCCAGCAGCCCCACAGGGGAGGCCTACGAGCAGTACTTC
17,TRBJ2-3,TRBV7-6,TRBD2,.,CASSLVAGGPSTDTQYF,TGTGCCAGCAGCTTAGTGGCGGGAGGGCCGAGCACAGATACGCAGTATTTT
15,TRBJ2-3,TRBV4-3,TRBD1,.,CASSQEDRVKHTQYF,TGCGCCAGCAGCCAAGAGGACAGGGTTAAACACACGCAGTATTTT
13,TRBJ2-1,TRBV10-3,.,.,CATSVRGGDEQFF,TGTGCCACGAGCGTGCGAGGGGGGGATGAGCAGTTCTTC
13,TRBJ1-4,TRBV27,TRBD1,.,CASRLGTGIKLFF,TGTGCCAGCAGACTAGGGACAGGGATTAAACTGTTTTTT
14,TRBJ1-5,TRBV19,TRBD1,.,CASSIDRGRQPQHF,TGTGCCAGTAGTATAGACAGGGGGCGTCAGCCCCAGCATTTT
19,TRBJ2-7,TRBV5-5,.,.,CASSFGHPKSYTGSYEQYF,TGTGCCAGCAGCTTTGGACACCCCAAAAGCTACACCGGGTCCTACGAGCAGTACTTC
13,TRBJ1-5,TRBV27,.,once,CASSLWPDQPQHF,TGTGCCAGCAGTTTATGGCCAGATCAGCCCCAGCATTTT
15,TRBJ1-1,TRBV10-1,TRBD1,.,CASSESQGASTEAFF,TGCGCCAGCAGTGAGTCGCAGGGGGCCAGCACTGAAGCTTTCTTT
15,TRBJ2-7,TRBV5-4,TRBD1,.,CASSLGTGGLYEQYF,TGTGCCAGCAGCTTGGGGACAGGGGGTCTCTACGAGCAGTACTTC
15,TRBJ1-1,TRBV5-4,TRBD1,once,CASSLELQGDTEAFF,TGTGCCAGCAGCTTGGAACTGCAGGGGGACACTGAAGCTTTCTTT
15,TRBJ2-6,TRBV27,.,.,CASTDNDSGANVLTF,TGTGCCAGCACCGACAACGACTCTGGGGCCAACGTCCTGACTTTC
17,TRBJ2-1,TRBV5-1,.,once,CASSQPPDGDSYNEQFF,TGCGCCAGCAGCCAACCGCCCGACGGGGACTCCTACAATGAGCAGTTCTTC
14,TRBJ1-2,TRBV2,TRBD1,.,CASTATGGNYGYTF,TGTGCCAGCACCGCGACAGGGGGCAACTATGGCTACACCTTC
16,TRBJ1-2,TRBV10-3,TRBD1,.,CAISEDKDRVYYGYTF,TGTGCCATCAGCGAGGATAAGGACAGGGTGTACTATGGCTACACCTTC
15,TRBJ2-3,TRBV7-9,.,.,CASSRIFGRGDTQYF,TGTGCCAGCTCGAGGATATTCGGCAGGGGAGATACGCAGTATTTT
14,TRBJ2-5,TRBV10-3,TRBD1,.,CAIPWDRAQETQYF,TGTGCCATCCCCTGGGACAGGGCACAAGAGACCCAGTACTTC
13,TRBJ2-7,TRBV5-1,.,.,CASSWRGGDEQYF,TGCGCCAGCAGCTGGAGGGGGGGGGACGAGCAGTACTTC
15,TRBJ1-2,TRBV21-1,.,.,CASSKGGTGGYGYTF,TGTGCCAGCAGCAAAGGAGGGACAGGGGGCTATGGCTACACCTTC
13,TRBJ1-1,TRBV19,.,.,CASSISSGVEAFF,TGTGCCAGTAGTATTAGTTCCGGGGTTGAAGCTTTCTTT
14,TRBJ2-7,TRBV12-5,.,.,CASGLEGESDEQYF,TGTGCTAGTGGTTTGGAGGGAGAGTCCGACGAGCAGTACTTC
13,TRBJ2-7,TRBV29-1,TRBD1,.,CSVGTGGFYEQYF,TGCAGCGTTGGGACAGGGGGCTTCTACGAGCAGTACTTC
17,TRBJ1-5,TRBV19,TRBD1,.,CASSIRQGARNNQPQHF,TGTGCCAGTAGTATTCGTCAGGGGGCGCGAAACAATCAGCCCCAGCATTTT
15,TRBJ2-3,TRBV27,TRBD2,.,CASRGSGHITDTQYF,TGTGCCAGCAGAGGTAGCGGGCATATAACAGATACGCAGTATTTT
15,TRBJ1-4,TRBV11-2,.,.,CASSPDSSYNEKLFF,TGTGCCAGCAGCCCTGACAGTTCTTATAATGAAAAACTGTTTTTT
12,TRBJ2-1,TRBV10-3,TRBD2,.,CATWREWDEQFF,TGTGCCACTTGGCGGGAGTGGGATGAGCAGTTCTTC
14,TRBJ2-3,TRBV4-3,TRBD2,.,CASSQRGSTDTQYF,TGCGCCAGCAGCCAGCGGGGGAGCACAGATACGCAGTATTTT
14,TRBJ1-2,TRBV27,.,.,CASSLSGLQGGYTF,TGTGCCAGCAGTTTATCTGGCCTGCAGGGGGGCTACACCTTC
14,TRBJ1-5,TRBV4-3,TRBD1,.,CASSPSGGGQPQHF,TGCGCCAGCAGCCCGTCAGGGGGCGGTCAGCCCCAGCATTTT
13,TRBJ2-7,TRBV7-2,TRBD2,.,CASSPRTSGEQYF,TGTGCCAGCAGCCCACGGACTAGCGGCGAGCAGTACTTC
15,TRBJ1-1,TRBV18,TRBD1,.,CASSPKDREGTEAFF,TGTGCCAGCTCACCGAAGGACAGGGAGGGAACTGAAGCTTTCTTT
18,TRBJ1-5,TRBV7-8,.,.,CASSLGALGHNSNQPQHF,TGTGCCAGCAGCTTAGGGGCTCTAGGACACAATAGCAATCAGCCCCAGCATTTT
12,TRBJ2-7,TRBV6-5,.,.,CASSGPGNEQYF,TGTGCCAGCAGTGGGCCCGGTAACGAGCAGTACTTC
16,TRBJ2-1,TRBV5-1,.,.,CASSWTTGRRSDEQFF,TGCGCCAGCAGCTGGACGACAGGGAGGCGATCGGATGAGCAGTTCTTC
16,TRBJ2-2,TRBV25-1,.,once,CASSETRRYFSGELFF,TGTGCCAGCAGTGAAACTAGACGATACTTTTCCGGGGAGCTGTTTTTT
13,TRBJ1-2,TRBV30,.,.,CAWIWGLPYGYTF,TGTGCCTGGATTTGGGGGCTACCATATGGCTACACCTTC
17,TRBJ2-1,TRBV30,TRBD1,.,CAWSGVTNRGRTNEQFF,TGTGCCTGGAGTGGGGTGACGAACAGGGGCCGGACGAATGAGCAGTTCTTC
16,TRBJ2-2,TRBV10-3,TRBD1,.,CAISDRDRVYTGELFF,TGTGCCATCAGTGACCGGGACAGGGTATACACCGGGGAGCTGTTTTTT
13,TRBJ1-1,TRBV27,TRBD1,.,CASSGTVNTEAFF,TGTGCCAGCAGTGGGACAGTGAACACTGAAGCTTTCTTT
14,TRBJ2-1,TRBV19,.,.,CASSIVSGYNEQFF,TGTGCCAGTAGTATAGTTAGTGGCTACAATGAGCAGTTCTTC
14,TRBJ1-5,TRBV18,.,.,CASSDSYSNQPQHF,TGTGCCAGCTCAGACAGTTATAGCAATCAGCCCCAGCATTTT
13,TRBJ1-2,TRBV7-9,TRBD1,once,CASSSGQYYGYTF,TGTGCCAGCAGCTCGGGACAGTATTATGGCTACACCTTC